This is a list of T cell receptor beta chains from one sample in a study of regulatory T cells in long-lasting Graves disease. TCRdb re-analysed the multiplex PCR reads in MiXCR, keeping a single row per CDR3 protein. The top ten clones hold approximately 7.8% of a sample with 350,000 to 450,000 distinct CDR3 sequences, around 16% of them seen once. In addition, the sample was reused for a study of T cells in Graves' hyperthyroidism and ophthalmopathy.

The sample here was peripheral blood mononuclear cells (PBMCs), taken at new diagnosis, from a patient treated with antithyroid drugs. The receptors originated from a woman in her 40s with Graves disease. Each CDR3 is given with its conserved first and last residue. The D gene is left open where the match is weak. Clone size is given for some rows only: seen once, a few or many times, or a class if the clone is expanded.

v_call,j_call,d_call,clone_size,cdr3_nt,cdr3_aa
TRBV7-2,TRBJ2-7,TRBD2,few,TGTGCCAGCAGCTATACTAGCGGACCCTACGAGCAGTACTTC,CASSYTSGPYEQYF
TRBV3-1,TRBJ2-7,TRBD2,few,TGTGCCAGCAGCCATGGAAGCGGGAGGGCGTACGAGCAGTACTTC,CASSHGSGRAYEQYF
TRBV19,TRBJ2-7,-,few,TGTGCCAGTAGTATAGGAGACTCCGACTACGAGCAGTACTTC,CASSIGDSDYEQYF
TRBV27,TRBJ2-3,TRBD1,many,TGTGCCAGCAGTTGGACAGGCTTCGATACGCAGTATTTT,CASSWTGFDTQYF
TRBV2,TRBJ2-3,-,-,TGTGCCAGCAGCGTAGGCCCGGGGCCGGGGTTGGATACGCAGTATTTT,CASSVGPGPGLDTQYF
TRBV12-3/TRBV12-4,TRBJ1-1,-,many,TGTGCCAGCAGTTTACCCCCCGAGGCGGCCTCCCTTGAAGCTTTCTTT,CASSLPPEAASLEAFF
TRBV5-1,TRBJ2-5,-,-,TGCGCCAGCAGCACGTCGGTCAAAGAGACCCAGTACTTC,CASSTSVKETQYF
TRBV18,TRBJ2-4,TRBD1,-,TGTGCCAGCTCACCCACCGGGACAGGAGTATCGGCCAAAAACATTCAGTACTTC,CASSPTGTGVSAKNIQYF
TRBV28,TRBJ1-1,TRBD1,many,TGTGCCAGCAGTTCCCTCACAGGGGGCCTCACTGAAGCTTTCTTT,CASSSLTGGLTEAFF
TRBV12-3/TRBV12-4,TRBJ2-7,TRBD2,many,TGTGCCAGCAGTTTGTCGGCTAGCGGGATCTACGAGCAGTACTTC,CASSLSASGIYEQYF
TRBV20-1,TRBJ2-5,TRBD2,many,TGCAGTGCTAGCGTAAGCGGGAGTGAATTTGAGACCCAGTACTTC,CSASVSGSEFETQYF
TRBV5-5,TRBJ1-4,-,many,TGTGCCAGCAGCTTATCAGGAAGAAATGAAAAACTGTTTTTT,CASSLSGRNEKLFF
TRBV7-9,TRBJ2-2,TRBD1,many,TGTGCCAGCAGCTTACTTTTTTTCGGGACAGCGAACACCGGGGAGCTGTTTTTT,CASSLLFFGTANTGELFF
TRBV25-1,TRBJ1-1,-,-,TGTGCCAGCAGTGAACCCCTAGCGGGAAAGGGTGGTTGGGACGAGAACACTGAAGCTTTCTTT,CASSEPLAGKGGWDENTEAFF
TRBV2,TRBJ2-7,TRBD2,many,TGTGCCAGCAGTGAAGGTGTGCGGGAGGCGGACGAGCAGTACTTC,CASSEGVREADEQYF
TRBV18,TRBJ2-5,-,many,TGTGCCAGCTCACGGGCGGCTTCTGGGGGACAAGAGACCCAGTACTTC,CASSRAASGGQETQYF
TRBV6-2/TRBV6-3,TRBJ2-5,TRBD2,few,TGTGCCAGCAGTTATAGGAGCGGGAGTTACCAAGAGACCCAGTACTTC,CASSYRSGSYQETQYF
TRBV24-1,TRBJ2-3,TRBD1,many,TGTGCCACCAGTGATGTCACCGGGACAGGCACAGATACGCAGTATTTT,CATSDVTGTGTDTQYF
TRBV19,TRBJ1-2,-,-,TGTGCCAGTAGTATGAGGGTGACTAACTATGGCTACACCTTC,CASSMRVTNYGYTF
TRBV20-1,TRBJ2-3,TRBD2,many,TGCAGTGCTAGAGATTTCCGACTAGCGGGAGAAATAGGAGATACGCAGTATTTT,CSARDFRLAGEIGDTQYF
TRBV11-2,TRBJ1-5,TRBD1,-,TGTGCCAGCAGCTCGACTACAGGGGGCACAGATACGCAGCATTTT,CASSSTTGGTDTQHF
TRBV2,TRBJ1-3,-,few,TGTGCCAGCAGTGACAGGGCCCGTGGTCCCATATATTTT,CASSDRARGPIYF
TRBV10-2,TRBJ2-1,-,few,TGCGCCAGCGGGCCGACCCACCATGAGCAGTTCTTC,CASGPTHHEQFF
TRBV9,TRBJ2-2,TRBD1,many,TGTGCCAGCAGCGTAGAGGGGGCAGCGACCGGGGAGCTGTTTTTT,CASSVEGAATGELFF
TRBV3-1,TRBJ2-1,-,many,TGTGCCAGCAGCCATTTATCCGGTGAGCAGTTCTTC,CASSHLSGEQFF
TRBV20-1,TRBJ2-7,TRBD2,few,TGCAGTGCTAGAGGGGGTAGCGGGAGATACGAGCAGTACTTC,CSARGGSGRYEQYF
TRBV2,TRBJ1-4,-,-,TGTGCCAGCACACAGGCCGAAAAACTGTTTTTT,CASTQAEKLFF
TRBV20-1,TRBJ1-5,TRBD1,few,TGCAGTGCTAACGCTCGGGACAGGGAATTTGATAGCAATCAGCCCCAGCATTTT,CSANARDREFDSNQPQHF
TRBV15,TRBJ1-1,-,-,TGTGCCACCAGCAGAGAACTTCGGAACACTGAAGCTTTCTTT,CATSRELRNTEAFF
TRBV2,TRBJ2-1,-,-,TGTGCCAGCAGTGGACAGGATAGCTCCTACAATGAGCAGTTCTTC,CASSGQDSSYNEQFF
TRBV19,TRBJ1-3,TRBD1,many,TGTGCCAGTAGCCACCAGACAGGGGTTGGAAACACCATATATTTT,CASSHQTGVGNTIYF
TRBV12-3/TRBV12-4,TRBJ2-2,-,many,TGTGCCAGCAGTCCCTCCCTGCGGGGGCCGGCCGGGGAGCTGTTTTTT,CASSPSLRGPAGELFF
TRBV11-2,TRBJ2-7,TRBD2,-,TGTGCCAGCAGCCAGGTTACAGGGAAACTAGCGGGAGATCAACCATACGAGCAGTACTTC,CASSQVTGKLAGDQPYEQYF
TRBV25-1,TRBJ2-3,-,-,TGTGCCAGCAGCGACCCGTCGGATACGCAGTATTTT,CASSDPSDTQYF
TRBV7-8,TRBJ1-2,-,many,TGTGCCAGCAGCTTAGGGCTGGACTATGGCTACACCTTC,CASSLGLDYGYTF
TRBV15,TRBJ1-1,-,-,TGTGCCACCGGGCTAAAAGTGAACACTGAAGCTTTCTTT,CATGLKVNTEAFF
TRBV9,TRBJ1-1,-,few,TGTGCCAGCACCCAAGGGGCGGGTTCTATCACTGAAGCTTTCTTT,CASTQGAGSITEAFF
TRBV2,TRBJ2-7,TRBD2,many,TGTGCCAGCAGTTCAGTAATAGGGACTAGCGGATACGAGCAGTACTTC,CASSSVIGTSGYEQYF
TRBV2,TRBJ1-4,-,many,TGTGCCAGCAGGAGCGGCACAACTAATGAAAAACTGTTTTTT,CASRSGTTNEKLFF
TRBV30,TRBJ2-5,-,many,TGTGCCTGGGCCGTTGGTGGGACCCAAGAGACCCAGTACTTC,CAWAVGGTQETQYF
TRBV4-1,TRBJ2-3,-,many,TGCGCCAGCAGCCAAGATGGGGCCGTCACAGATACGCAGTATTTT,CASSQDGAVTDTQYF
TRBV2,TRBJ2-1,-,many,TGTGCCAGCAGTTTCCTCCAGGGCGCGCAGTTCTTC,CASSFLQGAQFF
TRBV7-6,TRBJ2-7,-,many,TGTGCCAGCAGCCTGCTACAGGGTCCCGACGAGCAGTACTTC,CASSLLQGPDEQYF
TRBV30,TRBJ2-3,-,-,TGTGCCTGGAGTGTAGTAGCAGATACGCAGTATTTT,CAWSVVADTQYF
TRBV28,TRBJ2-1,TRBD2,many,TGTGCCAGCAGTGCCCCCTCTGGCGGGAGGGCCCTGTTCTTC,CASSAPSGGRALFF
TRBV20-1,TRBJ1-5,TRBD1,few,TGCAGTGCTAGCATACCGGGACAGGCAGATCAGCCCCAGCATTTT,CSASIPGQADQPQHF
TRBV25-1,TRBJ2-1,TRBD1,-,TGTGCCAGCAGTGCCTCCGGGACAGGGATCTACAATGAGCAGTTCTTC,CASSASGTGIYNEQFF
TRBV28,TRBJ2-3,TRBD2,many,TGTGCCAGCAGTCCTGGGTCGCGGGAGGGGACAGATACGCAGTATTTT,CASSPGSREGTDTQYF